These 27 T cell receptor beta chains were all obtained from the same sample, sequenced in a study of T cells in Graves' hyperthyroidism and ophthalmopathy. It was RNA transcripts that yielded the amplified TCR beta CDR3 regions. HTBI primers were the set used in a first-round RT-PCR of the TCR CDR3. TCRdb processed the multiplex PCR reads anew with MiXCR; each CDR3 protein has one entry. The sample shows 700,000 to 850,000 distinct CDR3 sequences, around a third of them seen only once. The sequencing input was blood. All receptors derive from a woman aged 40 to 50 with Graves' hyperthyroidism.

CDR3 DNA: TGTGCCAGCAGCCGGGGGGGGGGAGCTTTCTTT. This encodes CASSRGGGAFF. The chain has TRBV7-6 and TRBJ1-1; TRBD1 might be the D (5 bases). This CDR3 has 11 amino acids. V was shortened by 5 bases and J by 10 bases, with 11 bases between the two germline ends. Germline V CDR1 and CDR2: SGHVS, FNYEAQ.

This clonotype was seen more than once but under ten times. The V and J genes are TRBV10-3 and TRBJ1-4, with D maybe TRBD1 (6 bases). The CDR3 sequence is 13 residues long. Trimming removed 6 bases from V and 4 bases from J, with 9 bases in between. Germline values: CDR1 ENHRY, CDR2 SYGVKD. The CDR3 DNA follows: TGTGCCATCAGACAGGGAATTAATGAAAAACTGTTTTTT. Protein: CAIRQGINEKLFF.

This clonotype was detected only a few times. The chain combines TRBV4-3 with TRBJ2-7, with TRBD2 identical over 7 bases. The CDR3 loop spans 16 amino acids. V gave up 4 bases and J gave up 0 bases; unmatched junction bases: 9. From germline, CDR1 is LGHNA and CDR2 YSLEER. CDR3 residues: CASSRTNRDYSYEQYF. The CDR3 nucleotides are TGCGCCAGCAGCCGGACTAACCGGGACTACTCCTACGAGCAGTACTTC.

The CDR3 bases are TGCGCCAGCAGCCAAGAAATTGAGAGAGAGACCCAGTACTTC. Protein product: CASSQEIERETQYF. The chain links TRBV4-1 to TRBJ2-5; unclear D gene. V was clipped by 0 bases and J by 4 bases, with 9 bases between them. Germline loops: CDR1 MGHRA, CDR2 YSYEKL. The CDR3 runs to 14 residues.

Here the CDR3 DNA reads TGCGCCAGCAGCCAAGAGAGCCAGGTCTACGAGCAGTACTTC. It encodes CASSQESQVYEQYF. The gene calls are TRBV5-1 and TRBJ2-7; D is uncertain. Trimming cost V 4 bases and J 3 bases, with 14 bases left between them. The CDR3 consists of 14 residues. Germline CDR1 and CDR2: SGHRS and YFSETQ.

This chain uses TRBV6-6 with TRBJ1-2; D not certain. V was trimmed by 8 bases and J by 6 bases, leaving 13 bases between them. Germline V gives CDR1 MNHNY, CDR2 SVGAGI (reference sequence). The CDR3 length is 12 residues. CDR3 in amino acids: CASRDFGHGYTF. The CDR3, as DNA: TGTGCCAGCCGTGATTTCGGGCATGGCTACACCTTC.

This clonotype occurred many times. The J gene is TRBJ2-6, the V gene TRBV19; D call uncertain. Germline loops: CDR1 LNHDA, CDR2 SQIVND (reference sequence). The CDR3 covers 16 residues. Trimming cost V 3 bases and J 4 bases, with 13 bases left between them. CDR3 in amino acids: CASSILQSRGANVLTF. DNA for the CDR3: TGTGCCAGTAGTATTCTGCAATCGAGGGGGGCCAACGTCCTGACTTTC.

About this clonotype itself: The junction departs from the called germline gene at one end, perhaps through a read error. The chain combines TRBV12-3 or TRBV12-4 with TRBJ1-2; D not resolved. This CDR3 comprises 15 residues. The chain's CDR3 is CASSLISGLNYGCTF. CDR3 DNA sequence: TGTGCCAGCAGTTTAATCTCCGGACTTAACTATGGCTGCACCTTC.

Of note for this clonotype: A much larger clone sits a single nucleotide away, making a read error possible. The chain employs TRBV29-1 and TRBJ2-2, with a possible D match to TRBD1 (5 bases). V lost 3 bases, J lost 4 bases, and 18 bases lay in between. The CDR3 is 16 residues long. Germline CDR1 is SQVTM and CDR2 is ANQGSEA. This CDR3 is CSVDDRQSVSTGELFF. The CDR3 DNA reads TGCAGCGTTGATGACCGACAGTCCGTGAGCACCGGGGAGCTGTTTTTT.

As to this clonotype: It may be a read error: a sequence one base away is much more abundant. CDR3 nucleotides: TGTGCCACCTCATACGGACCCTTTGGGGGCAGTCCCCCTAACTATGGCCACACCTTC. Encoded protein: CATSYGPFGGSPPNYGHTF. This chain connects TRBV24-1 to TRBJ1-2; tentatively, D is TRBD1 (6 bases). The germline V gene has CDR1 KGHDR and CDR2 SFDVKD. This CDR3 region has 19 residues.

This clonotype was seen more than once but under ten times. V gene TRBV30 combines with J gene TRBJ1-2; TRBD1 might be the D (6 bases). The CDR3 loop spans 13 amino acids. CDR1 and CDR2 (germline): GTSNPN, SVGIG (reference sequence). The V end was cut by 4 bases, the J end by 4 bases, with 13 bases between. The CDR3 sequence is CAWMGQPFYGYTF. The CDR3 DNA is TGTGCCTGGATGGGACAACCGTTCTATGGCTACACCTTC.

About this clonotype itself: Without the conserved terminal phenylalanine or tryptophan, this CDR3 likely stems from a read error. The genes are TRBV19 and TRBJ1-1; the D is unclear. Per the germline V gene, CDR1 is LNHDA and CDR2 is SQIVND (reference sequence). V was shortened by 3 bases and J by 1 base, with 9 bases between the two germline ends. The length of the CDR3 is 14 residues. The CDR3 protein is CASSILGTNTEAFY. CDR3 DNA: TGTGCCAGTAGTATCCTCGGCACGAACACTGAAGCTTTCTAT.

This clonotype was detected many times. The chain combines TRBV7-9 with TRBJ1-4, with TRBD1 matching 10 bases. CDR3 length equals 16 residues. CDR1 is SEHNR, CDR2 FQNEAQ, per germline (reference sequence). J gave up 4 bases and V 5 bases, and 7 bases lay outside the gene matches. The CDR3: CASSTGTGAGNEKLFF. CDR3 nucleotide sequence: TGTGCCAGCAGCACGGGGACAGGGGCGGGTAATGAAAAACTGTTTTTT.

The chain recombines TRBV6-1 with TRBJ1-5; the D is unclear. Trimming cost V 7 bases and J 8 bases, with 9 bases left between them. The CDR3 runs to 11 residues. Germline V gives CDR1 MNHNS, CDR2 SASEGT. CDR3 nucleotides: TGTGCCAGCATGGAAGCAGAGCCCCAGCATTTT. It encodes CASMEAEPQHF.

The chain recombines TRBV19 with TRBJ2-7; D is possibly TRBD2 (6 bases). CDR3 size: 16 residues. Trimming shortened V by 3 bases and J by 2 bases, and 17 bases separated the two germline ends. Germline V gene lookup returns CDR1 LNHDA and CDR2 SQIVND (reference sequence). CDR3 bases: TGTGCCAGTAGTATGGGGTCCGGGACTTCTCCCTACGAGCAGTACTTC. Its translation is CASSMGSGTSPYEQYF.

CDR3 coding DNA: TGTGCCAGCAGTTGGACGGTGCGGGAGACCCAGTACTTC. Its translation is CASSWTVRETQYF. This rearrangement joins TRBV12-3 or TRBV12-4 to TRBJ2-5; the D is unclear. The CDR3 runs to 13 residues. Trimming took off 4 bases at V and 5 bases at J, with 11 bases between the two ends.

This clonotype was detected once. The V call is TRBV20-1, the J call TRBJ1-5; D not resolved. This CDR3 comprises 12 residues. V was trimmed by 4 bases and J by 11 bases, leaving 15 bases between them. Germline V gives CDR1 DFQATT, CDR2 SNEGSKA (reference sequence). The CDR3 loop reads CSAKDGRAAQHF. The CDR3, as DNA: TGCAGTGCTAAGGACGGGAGGGCAGCCCAGCATTTT.

V and J are TRBV3-1 and TRBJ1-2, with D maybe TRBD1 (5 bases). The V gene's germline CDR1 is LGHDT and CDR2 YNNKEL (reference sequence). Deletions cut 2 bases from V and 5 bases from J, with 12 bases between. CDR3 length: 14 residues. CDR3 DNA: TGTGCCAGCAGCCAATTCAGGGAGGTGTATGGCTACACCTTC. Residues: CASSQFREVYGYTF. Filled out from reference TRBV3-1 and TRBJ1-2, the complete variable domain reads DTAVSQTPKYLVTQMGNDKSIKCEQNLGHDTMYWYKQDSKKFLKIMFSYNNKELIINETVPNRFSPKSPDKAHLNLHINSLELGDSAVYFCASSQFREVYGYTFGSGTRLTVV.

This rearrangement joins TRBV10-3 to TRBJ2-7; 8 bases agree with TRBD2. The J call may not be correct, given that the DNA end is closer to TRBJ2-1. This CDR3 has 14 amino acids. The V gene's germline CDR1 is ENHRY and CDR2 SYGVKD. The CDR3 reads CAISDMASGNEQFF. CDR3 coding DNA: TGTGCCATCAGTGACATGGCTAGCGGGAATGAGCAGTTCTTC.

The CDR3 protein is CASSLGGTGGYQPQHF. For the CDR3, the DNA is TGTGCCAGCAGCCTCGGGGGAACAGGGGGTTATCAGCCCCAGCATTTT. The rearrangement links TRBV11-2 to TRBJ1-5; 8 positions agree with TRBD1. There are 16 residues in the CDR3. J was trimmed by 5 bases and V by 5 bases; bases with no gene match: 11. The germline CDR1 and CDR2 sequences are SGHAT and FQNNGV.

The sample holds a few counts of this clonotype. This chain joins TRBV4-3 and TRBJ1-2; no clear D. Trimming cost V 0 bases and J 3 bases, with 5 bases left between them. This CDR3 has 13 amino acids. Per the germline V gene, CDR1 is LGHNA and CDR2 is YSLEER. The CDR3 DNA is TGCGCCAGCAGCCAAGATGACCACTATGGCTACACCTTC. Its protein product is CASSQDDHYGYTF.

This clonotype has just a few counts. This chain links TRBV6-5 with TRBJ1-2; D is possibly TRBD1 (5 bases). Germline V gene data show CDR1 as MNHEY and CDR2 as SVGAGI. Trimming removed 6 bases at V and 4 bases at J, with 18 bases between. This CDR3 has 15 amino acids. The CDR3 spells CASSPGPGRGYGYTF. For the CDR3, the DNA is TGTGCCAGCAGCCCCGGGCCGGGGCGCGGCTATGGCTACACCTTC.

This clonotype was seen only a few times. The V call is TRBV14, the J call TRBJ1-1; D may be TRBD1 (5 bases). The CDR3 extends over 12 amino acids. Deletions cut 4 bases from V and 11 bases from J, with 14 bases between. Germline values: CDR1 SGHDN, CDR2 FVKESK. CDR3 sequence: CASSPFGGLAFF. In DNA, the CDR3 is TGTGCCAGCAGCCCGTTTGGGGGGTTGGCTTTCTTT.

This clonotype has ten or more counts. V usage is TRBV29-1 and J usage is TRBJ2-5; a weak D match, TRBD2 (6 bases). Looked up from germline, CDR1 is SQVTM and CDR2 is ANQGSEA. V gave up 1 base and J gave up 4 bases, with 10 bases separating them. The CDR3 loop spans 13 amino acids. CDR3 sequence: CSVEGQGGETQYF. CDR3 nucleotide sequence: TGCAGCGTTGAAGGGCAGGGAGGAGAGACCCAGTACTTC.

This clonotype was detected a few times. This chain connects TRBV19 to TRBJ1-4, with a possible D match to TRBD1 (5 bases). Deletions cut 7 bases from V and 0 bases from J, with 12 bases between. The length of the CDR3 is 15 residues. The germline V gene encodes CDR1 LNHDA and CDR2 SQIVND (reference sequence). CDR3 coding DNA: TGTGCCAGTAACGGGGCATTAACAACTAATGAAAAACTGTTTTTT. Amino acid sequence: CASNGALTTNEKLFF.

This clonotype was found a few times. The chain carries TRBV7-3 and TRBJ1-5, with D possibly matching TRBD1 (5 bases). This CDR3 contains 17 residues. V dropped 3 bases and J dropped 5 bases, with 20 bases sitting between them. Germline values: CDR1 SGHTA, CDR2 FQGTGA. Here the CDR3 reads CASSLGGPGEGYQPQHF. Written as DNA, the CDR3 is TGTGCCAGCAGCTTGGGGGGACCGGGGGAGGGATATCAGCCCCAGCATTTT.

The V and J genes are TRBV20-1 and TRBJ1-2, with TRBD1 matching 9 bases. Germline CDR1 and CDR2: DFQATT and SNEGSKA (reference sequence). The CDR3 totals 14 residues. V shed 5 bases, J shed 7 bases, and the junction held 11 bases outside the gene matches. The CDR3 nucleotides are TGCAGTGCTCGGGTCGTACAGGGGGCTTTTGGCTACACCTTC. Translating gives CSARVVQGAFGYTF.